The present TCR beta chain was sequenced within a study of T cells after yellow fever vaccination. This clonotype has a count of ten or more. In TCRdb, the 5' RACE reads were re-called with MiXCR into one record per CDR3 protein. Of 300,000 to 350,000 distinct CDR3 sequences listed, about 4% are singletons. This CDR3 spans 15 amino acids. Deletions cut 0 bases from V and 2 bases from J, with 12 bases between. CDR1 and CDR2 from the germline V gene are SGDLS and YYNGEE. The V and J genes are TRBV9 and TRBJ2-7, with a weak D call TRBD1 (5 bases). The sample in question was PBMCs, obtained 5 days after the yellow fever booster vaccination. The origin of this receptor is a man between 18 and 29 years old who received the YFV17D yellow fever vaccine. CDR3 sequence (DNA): TGTGCCAGCAGCGTAGGGCAGGGCTTAACCTACGAGCAGTACTTC. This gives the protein CASSVGQGLTYEQYF.